The 28 T cell receptor beta chains below come from one sample, sequenced in a study of blood T cells in healthy people across ages. Alongside a J-beta primer mix, a sample-barcoded 5' primer served in a second PCR lasting roughly 7 to 11 cycles. One entry per CDR3 protein, called by TCRdb with MiXCR from the 5' RACE reads. The table includes about 750,000 distinct CDR3 sequences, roughly 53% detected once. Material: blood. These receptors were taken from a man of 80 years or more in good health.

This clonotype was observed a few times. Germline and junction disagree at one end, which may indicate a read error. The CDR3 loop is CASSPRTGGLDTEYF. CDR3 nucleotide sequence: TGTGCCAGCAGCCCAAGGACAGGGGGCTTGGATACGGAGTATTTT. The chain links TRBV11-2 to TRBJ2-3, with 11 bases matching TRBD1. The CDR3 has 15 amino acids. Germline V lookup: CDR1 SGHAT, CDR2 FQNNGV.

This clonotype was detected a few times. The V gene is TRBV9, the J gene TRBJ2-7; D remains unclear. Germline CDR1 and CDR2: SGDLS and YYNGEE. Trimming cost V 1 base and J 0 bases, with 8 bases left between them. This CDR3 comprises 14 residues. The CDR3 spells CASSVTGSSYEQYF. CDR3 in DNA: TGTGCCAGCAGCGTAACCGGTAGCTCCTACGAGCAGTACTTC.

V and J are TRBV7-9 and TRBJ1-2; 7 bases match TRBD1. CDR1 is SEHNR, CDR2 FQNEAQ, per germline (reference sequence). V gave up 3 bases and J gave up 3 bases; unmatched junction bases: 1. The CDR3 runs to 13 residues. The CDR3: CASSFGTDYGYTF. The CDR3 DNA follows: TGTGCCAGCAGCTTTGGGACAGACTATGGCTACACCTTC.

This clonotype turned up a few times. The chain joins TRBV29-1 to TRBJ2-1, with a possible D match to TRBD2 (6 bases). CDR3 length equals 14 residues. Germline CDR1 and CDR2: SQVTM and ANQGSEA. Trimming removed 8 bases from V and 0 bases from J, with 14 bases in between. CDR3 in amino acids: CSWGRGSSYNEQFF. The CDR3 region has the DNA TGCAGCTGGGGACGGGGGAGCTCCTACAATGAGCAGTTCTTC.

This rearrangement joins TRBV5-6 to TRBJ2-5, with D uncertain. This CDR3 is 13 amino acids long. Per the germline V gene, CDR1 is SGHDT and CDR2 is YYEEEE. V lost 0 bases to trimming and J lost 5 bases, with 8 bases between them. This chain's CDR3 is CASSLANGETQYF. The CDR3 DNA reads TGTGCCAGCAGCTTGGCCAACGGGGAGACCCAGTACTTC. The full variable domain, rest sourced from reference TRBV5-6 and TRBJ2-5, is DAGVTQSPTHLIKTRGQQVTLRCSPKSGHDTVSWYQQALGQGPQFIFQYYEEEERQRGNFPDRFSGHQFPNYSSELNVNALLLGDSALYLCASSLANGETQYFGPGTRLLVL.

V usage is TRBV29-1 and J usage is TRBJ2-2, with D perhaps matching TRBD2 (6 bases). The CDR3 loop spans 17 amino acids. V lost 1 base and J 4 bases, leaving 19 bases between the germline ends. CDR1 is SQVTM, CDR2 ANQGSEA, per germline. As DNA, the CDR3 is TGCAGCGTTGAAGTCCCCTGGAGGGGCGAGGGCACCGGGGAGCTGTTTTTT. Its translation is CSVEVPWRGEGTGELFF.

This chain joins TRBV6-6 and TRBJ2-1; D not resolved. From germline, CDR1 is MNHNY and CDR2 SVGAGI (reference sequence). V was cut by 0 bases and J by 5 bases, with 8 bases left in between. This CDR3 has 14 amino acids. The chain's CDR3 is CASSYSGVNNEQFF. The CDR3 nucleotides read TGTGCCAGCAGTTACTCTGGCGTTAACAATGAGCAGTTCTTC.

Regarding this clonotype: One junction end does not reproduce the germline sequence, and a read error may be involved. J is TRBJ1-1 and V is TRBV5-1; D uncertain. Germline lookup yields CDR1 SGHRS and CDR2 YFSETQ. The CDR3 is made up of 15 amino acids. This CDR3 is CVSSREFTELSEAFF. As DNA, the CDR3 is TGCGTCAGCAGCCGCGAATTTACAGAACTAAGTGAAGCTTTCTTT.

A word on this clonotype: An end of the junction differs from the germline gene, which may be a read error. The chain carries TRBV5-1 and TRBJ1-2; possible D gene TRBD1, 6 bases. Germline assignment: CDR1 SGHRS and CDR2 YFSETQ. The CDR3 runs 16 residues. The CDR3 DNA is TGCGCCAGCAGCTTGGAGACAGGAGTTACTAACTATAGCTACACCTTC. Translation: CASSLETGVTNYSYTF.

V is TRBV9 and J is TRBJ2-2; D is possibly TRBD2 (6 bases). The CDR3 is 16 amino acids. The germline gives CDR1 SGDLS, CDR2 YYNGEE. V lost 4 bases, J lost 0 bases, and 13 bases lay in between. In DNA, the CDR3 is TGTGCCAGCAGCCCCGGGACTCCCCCGAACACCGGGGAGCTGTTTTTT. This sequence encodes CASSPGTPPNTGELFF.

The sample holds a few counts of this clonotype. DNA of the CDR3: TGTGCCAGCAGTTACTTTGGGGAGGGGGTGAGCGAGCAGTACTTC. Amino acid sequence: CASSYFGEGVSEQYF. V is TRBV6-5 and J is TRBJ2-7; the D gene is possibly TRBD2 (7 bases). Germline V gene lookup returns CDR1 MNHEY and CDR2 SVGAGI. Trimming shortened V by 1 base and J by 6 bases, and 16 bases separated the two germline ends. The CDR3 has 15 amino acids.

The chain carries TRBV2 and TRBJ2-7, with D perhaps matching TRBD2 (6 bases). Germline V CDR1 and CDR2: SNHLY, FYNNEI. V lost 4 bases and J lost 7, with 26 bases in between. This CDR3 region has 17 residues. CDR3 sequence (DNA): TGTGCCAGCAGTGTATTTCCCGCGGGGAGCTCCTACAATGAGCAGTACTTC. Translating gives CASSVFPAGSSYNEQYF. Full variable domain (remainder filled in from reference TRBV2 and TRBJ2-7): EPEVTQTPSHQVTQMGQEVILRCVPISNHLYFYWYRQILGQKVEFLVSFYNNEISEKSEIFDDQFSVERPDGSNFTLKIRSTKLEDSAMYFCASSVFPAGSSYNEQYFGPGTRLTVT.

Only a few counts were recorded for this clonotype. CDR3 coding DNA: TGCAGCGTTGACCTGACAGGCTACGAGCAGTACTTC. It encodes CSVDLTGYEQYF. The chain couples TRBV29-1 to TRBJ2-7, with D perhaps TRBD1 (6 bases). The CDR3 spans 12 residues. Germline assignment: CDR1 SQVTM and CDR2 ANQGSEA. V lost 3 bases, J lost 3 bases, and 9 bases lay in between.

V is TRBV20-1 and J is TRBJ2-7; 7 bases line up with TRBD2. J was trimmed by 4 bases and V by 6 bases; bases with no gene match: 9. The CDR3 spans 13 residues. Germline CDR1 and CDR2: DFQATT and SNEGSKA (reference sequence). CDR3: CSALRGGEYEQYF. CDR3 DNA: TGCAGTGCATTGCGCGGGGGAGAATACGAGCAGTACTTC.

This clonotype was found a few times. The chain employs TRBV5-1 and TRBJ1-4, with 11 nucleotides matching TRBD1. Germline V CDR1 and CDR2: SGHRS, YFSETQ. The V and J ends lost 4 bases and 7 bases, in that order; junction bases with no gene match: 3. The CDR3 length is 14 residues. CDR3 coding DNA: TGCGCCAGCAGCGGGGGACAGGGGGGTGAAAAACTGTTTTTT. Its translation: CASSGGQGGEKLFF.

The chain employs TRBV5-6 and TRBJ1-5; D is uncertain. CDR3 length: 13 amino acids. V was cut by 2 bases and J by 11 bases, with 14 bases left in between. Germline V gene data show CDR1 as SGHDT and CDR2 as YYEEEE. As DNA, the CDR3 is TGTGCCAGCAGCTTACAAGGGAGCCAGTCCCAGCATTTT. Protein sequence: CASSLQGSQSQHF. The entire variable domain, with the rest obtained from reference TRBV5-6 and TRBJ1-5, is as follows: DAGVTQSPTHLIKTRGQQVTLRCSPKSGHDTVSWYQQALGQGPQFIFQYYEEEERQRGNFPDRFSGHQFPNYSSELNVNALLLGDSALYLCASSLQGSQSQHFGDGTRLSIL.

The CDR3 DNA sequence: TGTGCCAGCAGCCGCACAGGGGGGGGGACCTACGAGCAGTACTTC. Protein: CASSRTGGGTYEQYF. This sequence joins TRBV7-9 and TRBJ2-4, with D possibly matching TRBD1 (8 bases). The J call may be incorrect, as the DNA end agrees better with TRBJ2-7. CDR3 length: 15 residues. CDR1 SEHNR and CDR2 FQNEAQ come from the germline V gene (reference sequence).

J is TRBJ1-2 and V is TRBV25-1, with unresolved D. Trimming left V 1 base short and J 1 base short, with 7 bases between. The CDR3 contains 14 residues. Germline V gene data show CDR1 as MGHDK and CDR2 as SYGVNS. In nucleotides, the CDR3 is TGTGCCAGCAGTGAATCAAACATTAACTATGGCTACACCTTC. This sequence encodes CASSESNINYGYTF.

The rearrangement joins TRBV29-1 to TRBJ2-4, with a weak D call TRBD1 (5 bases). The last part of the DNA fits TRBJ2-7 better; the J call may be wrong. The CDR3 has 12 residues. CDR1 and CDR2 from the germline V gene are SQVTM and ANQGSEA. The CDR3 bases are TGCAGCGTTGCACAGGAGACCTACGAGCAGTACTTC. It encodes CSVAQETYEQYF.

The DNA for the CDR3 is TGTGCCAGCAGCCCCTTGGGGACTAGCGGGAACGAGCAGTACTTC. The encoded protein is CASSPLGTSGNEQYF. The rearrangement links TRBV12-3 or TRBV12-4 to TRBJ2-7; 13 bases map to TRBD2. J gave up 5 bases and V 6 bases, and 7 bases lay outside the gene matches. The CDR3 has 15 residues.

This chain connects TRBV25-1 to TRBJ2-5; maybe TRBD2 (5 bases). The CDR3 sequence is 13 residues long. Looked up from germline, CDR1 is MGHDK and CDR2 is SYGVNS. Trimming shortened V by 5 bases and J by 2 bases, and 9 bases separated the two germline ends. CDR3 loop: CASSTDSQETQYF. CDR3 sequence (DNA): TGTGCCAGCAGTACGGACTCTCAAGAGACCCAGTACTTC.

This clonotype was observed a few times. The chain couples TRBV12-3 or TRBV12-4 to TRBJ2-6; tentative D call: TRBD2 (5 bases). The CDR3 is 13 amino acids. Trimming pared 5 bases from V and 5 bases from J, leaving 7 bases between. CDR3 sequence (DNA): TGTGCCAGCAGTACTAGAAGGGCCAACGTCCTGACTTTC. It encodes CASSTRRANVLTF.

The chain combines TRBV27 with TRBJ1-1, with D perhaps matching TRBD1 (6 bases). The CDR3 has 16 residues. The germline gives CDR1 MNHEY, CDR2 SMNVEV (reference sequence). Between the trimmed V and J ends, which lost 3 bases and 2 bases, there was a span of 16 bases. Here the CDR3 reads CASSFGGWGPNTEAFF. The CDR3 bases are TGTGCCAGCAGTTTTGGGGGCTGGGGACCCAACACTGAAGCTTTCTTT.

The rearrangement uses TRBV7-9 and TRBJ2-1; D ambiguous. The ends were cut back, 2 bases at V and 4 bases at J, with 9 bases in the middle. This CDR3 contains 14 residues. Germline V CDR1 and CDR2: SEHNR, FQNEAQ (reference sequence). The CDR3 nucleotides read TGTGCCAGCAGCTTACGGGCCCAGTACAATGAGCAGTTCTTC. It translates to CASSLRAQYNEQFF.

A few counts support this clonotype. The J gene is TRBJ2-1, the V gene TRBV5-1, with D possibly TRBD2 on 6 matching bases. The CDR3 contains 14 residues. In germline, CDR1 is SGHRS, CDR2 YFSETQ. V lost 4 bases to trimming and J lost 5 bases, with 13 bases between them. The chain's CDR3 is CASSPGEKDNEQFF. The DNA for the CDR3 is TGCGCCAGCAGCCCGGGGGAAAAAGACAATGAGCAGTTCTTC.

The V call is TRBV7-9, the J call TRBJ2-1; 7 nucleotides agree with TRBD1. The CDR3 covers 15 residues. V dropped 4 bases and J dropped 6; count of bases not matched to a gene: 9. Germline V lookup: CDR1 SEHNR, CDR2 FQNEAQ (reference sequence). The CDR3 sequence: CASSSQGSAVNEQFF. The CDR3 DNA reads as TGTGCCAGCAGCTCACAGGGGTCGGCGGTCAATGAGCAGTTCTTC. Complete variable domain (other parts from reference TRBV7-9 and TRBJ2-1): DTGVSQNPRHKITKRGQNVTFRCDPISEHNRLYWYRQTLGQGPEFLTYFQNEAQLEKSRLLSDRFSAERPKGSFSTLEIQRTEQGDSAMYLCASSSQGSAVNEQFFGPGTRLTVL.

Details on this clonotype: At one end the junction does not follow the germline gene, possibly because of a read error. The rearrangement joins TRBV7-7 to TRBJ2-5; D is uncertain. This CDR3 comprises 13 residues. Germline values: CDR1 SSHAT, CDR2 FNYEAQ (reference sequence). The CDR3 region has the DNA TGTGCTAGCAGCTTTCATCTTCAAGAGACCCAGTACTTC. This encodes CASSFHLQETQYF.

This clonotype was picked up a small number of times. The rearrangement links TRBV29-1 to TRBJ2-1; D is perhaps TRBD2 (6 bases). The CDR3 has 11 amino acids. CDR1 is SQVTM and CDR2 is ANQGSEA in the germline V gene. Trimming removed 4 bases at V and 8 bases at J, with 9 bases between. CDR3 region: CSVGWRDEQFF. The CDR3 DNA reads TGCAGCGTTGGATGGAGGGATGAGCAGTTCTTC.